The rows below give T cell receptor beta chains drawn from one sample of a study of vaccination and CD4 T cells after COVID-19. These receptors' targets are unknown. TCRdb re-called the PCR reads through MiXCR, storing one row per CDR3 protein. This sample has approximately 5,400 distinct CDR3 sequences, with less than 40% found just once. The sequencing input was CD4+ T cells from blood, cultured in vitro. Every receptor here comes from a human donor in good health. Each CDR3 is given with its conserved first and last residue. A D gene is named only where the DNA matches it firmly. Clone size is not always given. Where it is, it says once, few, many or a class for expanded clones.

j_call d_call v_call clone_size cdr3_nt cdr3_aa
TRBJ1-5 - TRBV6-5 - TGTGCCAGCAGTTTACCGGGGGTCAATCAGCCCCAGCATTTT CASSLPGVNQPQHF
TRBJ1-5 TRBD1 TRBV6-1 - TGTGCCAGCAGTGCAGACAGGGGACGTCAGCCCCAGCATTTT CASSADRGRQPQHF
TRBJ2-5 TRBD2 TRBV19 few TGTGCCAGGCGCTCGGGACTAGCGGGGACCCAAGAGACCCAGTACTTC CARRSGLAGTQETQYF
TRBJ2-3 - TRBV29-1 few TGCAGCGTTGGACAGTCAGATACGCAGTATTTT CSVGQSDTQYF
TRBJ1-1 - TRBV10-3 once TGTGCCATCAGTGGCCCGAACACTGAAGCTTTCTTT CAISGPNTEAFF
TRBJ2-2 TRBD1 TRBV19 - TGTGCCAGCGCGACAGGGGCCACCGGGGAGCTGTTTTTT CASATGATGELFF
TRBJ1-1 TRBD1 TRBV10-3 - TGTGCCATCAGTGTCTCAGGGGGCACTGAAGCTTTCTTT CAISVSGGTEAFF
TRBJ2-1 TRBD1 TRBV7-7 - TGTGCTAGCAGCTCGTCCGGGACAGAATTTGATGAGCAGTTCTTC CASSSSGTEFDEQFF
TRBJ1-2 - TRBV29-1 - TGCAGCGTTGAAGTATTAGAAGAGAACTATGGCTACACCTTC CSVEVLEENYGYTF
TRBJ1-1 - TRBV6-1 few TGTGCCAGCAGCCAGAGGGTGGCGAACACTGAAGCTTTCTTT CASSQRVANTEAFF
TRBJ2-2 - TRBV24-1 few TGTGCCACCAGTGATAATCACCCTTCGTCCAGGGAGCTGTTTTTT CATSDNHPSSRELFF
TRBJ1-1 - TRBV2 - TGTGCCAGCTCAGGGGACTCGAACACTGAAGCTTTCTTT CASSGDSNTEAFF
TRBJ1-1 - TRBV24-1 - TGTGCCACCAGTGAACCAGTGGAGGGCACTGAAGCTTTCTTT CATSEPVEGTEAFF
TRBJ2-2 - TRBV10-1 few TGCGCCAGCGGGAGACCCAACACCGGGGAGCTGTTTTTT CASGRPNTGELFF
TRBJ2-2 - TRBV7-9 - TGTGCCAGCAGGCACACTAACTTCGCGAACACCGGGGAGCTGTTTTTT CASRHTNFANTGELFF
TRBJ2-5 - TRBV7-9 few TGTGCCAGCAGCTCGGACTCAGAGACCCAGTACTTC CASSSDSETQYF
TRBJ1-2 - TRBV12-3/TRBV12-4 once TGTGCCAGCAGGGGGGGACCGGGAACTAACTATGGCTACACCTTC CASRGGPGTNYGYTF
TRBJ1-4 TRBD1 TRBV20-1 medium-sized TGCAGTGCCGGATTACAGGGGGGTTACAGGGGACTGTTTTTT CSAGLQGGYRGLFF
TRBJ2-5 - TRBV6-1 - TGTGCCAGCGACCGGAATGGGGAGACCCAGTACTTC CASDRNGETQYF
TRBJ1-5 - TRBV27 - TGTGCCAGCAGTGCGCAGGACAGTGGGCAGCCCCAGCATTTT CASSAQDSGQPQHF
TRBJ2-5 TRBD2 TRBV20-1 - TGCAGTGCGCGGACTAGCGGGGGCCAAGAGACCCAGTACTTC CSARTSGGQETQYF
TRBJ1-6 - TRBV28 - TGTGCCAGCAGCCTTACGGGGGCCTATAATTCACCCCTCCACTTT CASSLTGAYNSPLHF
TRBJ2-1 TRBD2 TRBV27 - TGTGCCAGCAGTCTAACCGAGGGAAGGAGCGGGGGGTCGTTCTTC CASSLTEGRSGGSFF
TRBJ1-6 - TRBV6-5 - TGTGCCAGCAGTTACCCGCGGGGTTCACCCCTCCACTTT CASSYPRGSPLHF
TRBJ1-2 - TRBV19 - TGTGCCAGTAGTACCACGGACAGCCCGACTTTCTATGGCTACACCTTC CASSTTDSPTFYGYTF
TRBJ1-1 - TRBV6-5 few TGTGCCAGCAGTTCCCAACAGGGCCCTCGACTGTATCAAGCTTTCTTT CASSSQQGPRLYQAFF
TRBJ1-5 - TRBV2 - TGTGCCAGCAGTGAAGCGCTGAGTGATCAGCCCCAGCATTTT CASSEALSDQPQHF
TRBJ1-5 - TRBV21-1 - TGTGCCAGCAGCACCGTGGACCTAAATCAGCCCCAGCATTTT CASSTVDLNQPQHF
TRBJ2-5 - TRBV7-8 once TGTGCCAGCAGGCTCTTAGAGACCCAGTACTTC CASRLLETQYF
TRBJ1-5 TRBD1 TRBV6-1 few TGTGCCAGCAGCCATGAGCGACAGGGGAGATATAGCAATCAGCCCCAGCATTTT CASSHERQGRYSNQPQHF
TRBJ2-1 - TRBV11-3 - TGTGCCAGCAGCACGGGAATAGCCTACAATGAGCAGTTCTTC CASSTGIAYNEQFF
TRBJ1-2 - TRBV6-2/TRBV6-3 - TGTGCCAGCAGCTTATCGGACAGATATGGCTACACCTTC CASSLSDRYGYTF
TRBJ2-1 - TRBV19 - TGTGCCAGTAGTCCTTTAAGCGTGGATGAGCAGTTCTTC CASSPLSVDEQFF
TRBJ1-5 TRBD1 TRBV6-1 - TGTGCCAGCAGGGTCACAGGGGTTCAGCCCCAGCATTTT CASRVTGVQPQHF
TRBJ2-5 TRBD2 TRBV7-2 large TGTGCCAGCAGCGTCGCGGTCGCTAGCGGGGGAGAGACCCAGTACTTC CASSVAVASGGETQYF
TRBJ2-7 - TRBV5-4 - TGTGCCAGCAGCTTAGGTAACGCTCGGGACGAGCAGTACTTC CASSLGNARDEQYF
TRBJ2-7 TRBD2 TRBV20-1 - TGCAGTGCTAGAGACCCCCGGACTAGTGGAAACTACGAGCAGTACTTC CSARDPRTSGNYEQYF
TRBJ2-5 - TRBV7-6 - TGTGCCAGCAGCTTCTCCAGAGGGGAGACCCAGTACTTC CASSFSRGETQYF
TRBJ2-5 - TRBV20-1 - TGCAGTGCTAGTATCGGGCGGGAGACCCAGTACTTC CSASIGRETQYF
TRBJ2-5 - TRBV6-1 - TGTGCCAGCAGTCGCGGGACAGAGAAGACCCAGTACTTC CASSRGTEKTQYF
TRBJ2-7 TRBD2 TRBV9 medium-sized TGTGCCAGCAGCCGGGAGGGGTTCGGGACCTACGAGCAGTACTTC CASSREGFGTYEQYF